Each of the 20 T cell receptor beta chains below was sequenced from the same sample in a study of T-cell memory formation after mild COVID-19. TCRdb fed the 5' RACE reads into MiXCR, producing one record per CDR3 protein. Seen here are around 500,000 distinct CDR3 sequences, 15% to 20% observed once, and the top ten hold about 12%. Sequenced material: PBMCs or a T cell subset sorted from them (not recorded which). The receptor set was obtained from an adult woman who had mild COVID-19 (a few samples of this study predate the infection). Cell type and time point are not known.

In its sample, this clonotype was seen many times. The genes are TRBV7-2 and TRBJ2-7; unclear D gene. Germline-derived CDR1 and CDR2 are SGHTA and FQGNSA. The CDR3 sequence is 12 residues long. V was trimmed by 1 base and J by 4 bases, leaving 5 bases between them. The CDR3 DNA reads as TGTGCCAGCAGCTTAGTCGCTTACGAGCAGTACTTC. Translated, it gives CASSLVAYEQYF.

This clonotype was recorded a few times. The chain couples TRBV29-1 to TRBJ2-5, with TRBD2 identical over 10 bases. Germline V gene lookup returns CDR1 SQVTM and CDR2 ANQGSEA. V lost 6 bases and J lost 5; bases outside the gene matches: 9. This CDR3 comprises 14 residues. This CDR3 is CSVDTGTSVETQYF. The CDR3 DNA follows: TGCAGCGTAGATACCGGGACTAGCGTTGAGACCCAGTACTTC.

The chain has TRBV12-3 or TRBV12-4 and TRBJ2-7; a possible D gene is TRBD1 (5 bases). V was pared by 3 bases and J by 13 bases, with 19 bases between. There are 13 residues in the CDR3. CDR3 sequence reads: CASSFSSGIVLYF. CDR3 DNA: TGTGCCAGCAGTTTCTCATCAGGGATCGTCCTATACTTC.

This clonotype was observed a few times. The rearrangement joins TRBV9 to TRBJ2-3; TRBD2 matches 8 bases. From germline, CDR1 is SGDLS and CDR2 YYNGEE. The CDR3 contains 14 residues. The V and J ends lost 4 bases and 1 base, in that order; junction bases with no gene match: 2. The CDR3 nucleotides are TGTGCCAGCAGCATGACTAGCGGCACAGATACGCAGTATTTT. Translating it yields CASSMTSGTDTQYF.

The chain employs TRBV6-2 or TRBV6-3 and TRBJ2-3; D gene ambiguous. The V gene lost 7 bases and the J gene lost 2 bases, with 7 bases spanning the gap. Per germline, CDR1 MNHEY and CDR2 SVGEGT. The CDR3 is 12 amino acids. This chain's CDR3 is CASTPPTDTQYF. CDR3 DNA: TGTGCCAGCACCCCGCCCACAGATACGCAGTATTTT.

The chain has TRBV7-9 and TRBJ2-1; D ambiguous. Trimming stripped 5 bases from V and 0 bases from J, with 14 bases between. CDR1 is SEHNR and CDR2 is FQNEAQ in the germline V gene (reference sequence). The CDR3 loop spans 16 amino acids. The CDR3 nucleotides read TGTGCCAGCAGCCGTAAAACATCCTTCTCCTACAATGAGCAGTTCTTC. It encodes CASSRKTSFSYNEQFF.

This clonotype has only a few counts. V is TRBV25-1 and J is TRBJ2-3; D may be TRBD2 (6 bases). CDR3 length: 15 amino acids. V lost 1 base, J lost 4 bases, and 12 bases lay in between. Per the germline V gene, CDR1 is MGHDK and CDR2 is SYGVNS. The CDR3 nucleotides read TGTGCCAGCAGTGAATCGTCGGGAGTACCAGATACGCAGTATTTT. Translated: CASSESSGVPDTQYF.

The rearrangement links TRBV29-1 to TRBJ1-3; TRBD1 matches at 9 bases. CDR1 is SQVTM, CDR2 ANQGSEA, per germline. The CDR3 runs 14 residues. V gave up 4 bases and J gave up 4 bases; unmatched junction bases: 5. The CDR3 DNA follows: TGCAGCGTTGCCGGGACAGGGCCAGGAAACACCATATATTTT. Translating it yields CSVAGTGPGNTIYF.

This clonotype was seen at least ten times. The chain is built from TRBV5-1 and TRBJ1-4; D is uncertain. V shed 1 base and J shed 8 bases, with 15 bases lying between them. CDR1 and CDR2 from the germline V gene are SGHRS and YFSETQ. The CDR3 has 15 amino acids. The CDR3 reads CASSLSAAVNEKLFF. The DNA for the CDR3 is TGCGCCAGCAGCTTGTCCGCGGCAGTGAACGAAAAACTGTTTTTT.

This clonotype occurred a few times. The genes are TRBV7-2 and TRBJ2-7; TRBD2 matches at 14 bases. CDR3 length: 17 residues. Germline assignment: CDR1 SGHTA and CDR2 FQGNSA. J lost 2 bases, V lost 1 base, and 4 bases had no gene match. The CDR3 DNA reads TGTGCCAGCAGCTTAGGGACTAGCGGGAGGCGGGCCTACGAGCAGTACTTC. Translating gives CASSLGTSGRRAYEQYF.

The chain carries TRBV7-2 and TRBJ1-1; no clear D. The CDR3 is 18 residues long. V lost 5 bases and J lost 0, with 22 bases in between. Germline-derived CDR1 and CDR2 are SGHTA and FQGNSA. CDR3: CASSPEDSSLEMNTEAFF. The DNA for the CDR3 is TGTGCCAGCAGCCCAGAGGATTCTTCGCTGGAGATGAACACTGAAGCTTTCTTT.

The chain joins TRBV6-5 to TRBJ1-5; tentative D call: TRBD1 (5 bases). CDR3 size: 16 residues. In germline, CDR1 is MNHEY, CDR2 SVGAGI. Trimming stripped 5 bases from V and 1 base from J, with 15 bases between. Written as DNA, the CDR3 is TGTGCCAGCAGTCAGGGCCTATCTGGGAGCAATCAGCCCCAGCATTTT. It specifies CASSQGLSGSNQPQHF.

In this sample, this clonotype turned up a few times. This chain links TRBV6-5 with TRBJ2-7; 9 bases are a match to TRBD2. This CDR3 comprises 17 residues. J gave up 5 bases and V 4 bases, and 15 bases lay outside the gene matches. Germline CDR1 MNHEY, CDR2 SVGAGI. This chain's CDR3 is CASSSIAGAGWIHEQYF. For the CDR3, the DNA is TGTGCCAGCAGTTCCATAGCGGGGGCAGGCTGGATTCACGAGCAGTACTTC.

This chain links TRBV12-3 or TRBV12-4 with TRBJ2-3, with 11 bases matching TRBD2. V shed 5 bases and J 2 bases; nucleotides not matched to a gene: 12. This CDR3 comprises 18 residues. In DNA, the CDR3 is TGTGCCAGCAGTCCCCACTCACTAGCGGGAGAGCCCACAGATACGCAGTATTTT. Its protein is CASSPHSLAGEPTDTQYF.

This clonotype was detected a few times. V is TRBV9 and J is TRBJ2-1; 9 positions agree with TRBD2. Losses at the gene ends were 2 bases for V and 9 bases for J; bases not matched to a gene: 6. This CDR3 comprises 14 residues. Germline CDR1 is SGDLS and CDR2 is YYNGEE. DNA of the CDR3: TGTGCCAGCAGCGTTGGCGGGGGGGCACGTGAGCAGTTCTTC. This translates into CASSVGGGAREQFF. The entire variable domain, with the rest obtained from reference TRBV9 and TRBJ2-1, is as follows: DSGVTQTPKHLITATGQRVTLRCSPRSGDLSVYWYQQSLDQGLQFLIQYYNGEERAKGNILERFSAQQFPDLHSELNLSSLELGDSALYFCASSVGGGAREQFFGPGTRLTVL.

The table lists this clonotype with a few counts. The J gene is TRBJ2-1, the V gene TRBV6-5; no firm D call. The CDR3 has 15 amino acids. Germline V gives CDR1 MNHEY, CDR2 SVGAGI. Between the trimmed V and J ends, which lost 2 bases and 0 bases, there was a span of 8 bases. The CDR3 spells CASSYGVSSYNEQFF. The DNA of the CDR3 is TGTGCCAGCAGTTACGGTGTAAGCTCCTACAATGAGCAGTTCTTC.

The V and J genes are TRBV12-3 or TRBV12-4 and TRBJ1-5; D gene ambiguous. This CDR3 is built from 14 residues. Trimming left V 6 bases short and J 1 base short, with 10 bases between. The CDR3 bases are TGTGCCAGCAGCCTTATTGGAAGCAATCAGCCCCAGCATTTT. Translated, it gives CASSLIGSNQPQHF.

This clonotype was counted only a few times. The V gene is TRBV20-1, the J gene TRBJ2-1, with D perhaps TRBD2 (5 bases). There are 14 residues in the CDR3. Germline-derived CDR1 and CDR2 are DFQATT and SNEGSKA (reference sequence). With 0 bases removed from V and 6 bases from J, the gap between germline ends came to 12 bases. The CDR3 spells CSARDLAAGNEQFF. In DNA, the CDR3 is TGCAGTGCTAGAGATCTAGCTGCCGGCAATGAGCAGTTCTTC.

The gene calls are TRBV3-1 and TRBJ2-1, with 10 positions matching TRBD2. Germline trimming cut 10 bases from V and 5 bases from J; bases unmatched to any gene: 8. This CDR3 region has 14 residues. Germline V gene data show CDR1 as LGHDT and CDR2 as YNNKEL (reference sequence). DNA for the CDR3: TGTGCCACCCATTCTAGCGGGGGACACAATGAGCAGTTCTTC. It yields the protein CATHSSGGHNEQFF.

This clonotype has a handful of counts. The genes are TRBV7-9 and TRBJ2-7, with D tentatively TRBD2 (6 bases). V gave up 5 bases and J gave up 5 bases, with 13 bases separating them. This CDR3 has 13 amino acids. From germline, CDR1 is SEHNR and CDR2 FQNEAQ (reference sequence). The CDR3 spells CASSMGLIDEQYF. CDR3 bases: TGTGCCAGCAGCATGGGACTTATAGACGAGCAGTACTTC. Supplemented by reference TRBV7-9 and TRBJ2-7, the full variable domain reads DTGVSQNPRHKITKRGQNVTFRCDPISEHNRLYWYRQTLGQGPEFLTYFQNEAQLEKSRLLSDRFSAERPKGSFSTLEIQRTEQGDSAMYLCASSMGLIDEQYFGPGTRLTVT.